These 6 T cell receptor beta chains share one sample of origin, sequenced in a study of blood T cell repertoires in COVID-19. Repertoires were generated with immunoSEQ multiplex PCR, while TCRdb's copy carries only in-frame clones and drops some. The repertoire holds 250,000 or so clones, with 85% as singletons. Sequencing was carried out using PBMCs or T cells enriched from blood (not recorded which). The receptors shown here come from a woman aged 50 to 60 who had been exposed to COVID-19.

The chain links TRBV27 to TRBJ1-5, with D maybe TRBD1 (6 bases). Trimming cost V 2 bases and J 5 bases, with 7 bases left between them. Per the germline V gene, CDR1 is MNHEY and CDR2 is SMNVEV (reference sequence). The CDR3 has 13 amino acids. The CDR3 region is CASSLAGDQPQHF. In DNA, the CDR3 is TGTGCCAGCAGTTTAGCAGGGGATCAGCCCCAGCATTTT.

V gene TRBV28 combines with J gene TRBJ2-2; the match to TRBD1 covers 10 bases. With V trimmed by 5 bases and J by 4 bases, 7 bases remained unmatched. The germline V gene encodes CDR1 MDHEN and CDR2 SYDVKM. The CDR3 consists of 16 residues. The CDR3 spells CASSLRTGGPTGELFF. CDR3 nucleotides: TGTGCCAGCAGTCTGCGGACAGGGGGTCCCACCGGGGAGCTGTTTTTT.

The chain couples TRBV5-5 to TRBJ2-7; TRBD2 matches 9 bases. V lost 4 bases, J lost 7 bases, and 9 bases stayed unmatched. This CDR3 spans 14 amino acids. Germline V CDR1 and CDR2: SGHKS, YYEKEE (reference sequence). Written as DNA, the CDR3 is TGTGCCAGCAGCCCAGGACTAGCGAAGGATGAGCAGTACTTC. It is translated as CASSPGLAKDEQYF.

The chain combines TRBV19 with TRBJ1-2; a possible D gene is TRBD1 (6 bases). The CDR3 is 12 amino acids. Germline lookup yields CDR1 LNHDA and CDR2 SQIVND (reference sequence). V lost 5 bases to trimming and J lost 4 bases, with 8 bases between them. The CDR3 nucleotides read TGTGCCAGTAGTGTACAGGGCTATGGCTACACCTTC. It codes for CASSVQGYGYTF.

The chain's CDR3 is CASSPNWNTEAFF. The CDR3, as DNA: TGCGCCAGCAGTCCCAACTGGAACACTGAAGCTTTCTTT. This sequence joins TRBV10-2 and TRBJ1-1, with D uncertain. Germline assignment: CDR1 WSHSY and CDR2 SAAADI. CDR3 length equals 13 residues. V was trimmed by 5 bases and J by 1 base, leaving 8 bases between them.

The sample holds a few counts of this clone. J is TRBJ1-2 and V is TRBV7-9, with a possible D match to TRBD1 (5 bases). The V and J ends lost 4 bases and 4 bases respectively, with 10 bases between them. CDR1 is SEHNR and CDR2 is FQNEAQ in the germline V gene (reference sequence). The CDR3 is made up of 13 amino acids. CDR3 DNA sequence: TGTGCCAGCAGCTATGCGGGGGGCTATGGCTACACCTTC. This translates into CASSYAGGYGYTF.